Listed here are 7 T cell receptor beta chains from one sample, sequenced in a study of blood T cell repertoires in COVID-19. The data were produced by immunoSEQ multiplex PCR, yet TCRdb's version contains in-frame clones alone and is incomplete. The sample shows roughly 280,000 clones, around nine tenths of them seen only once. The sample taken for sequencing was peripheral blood. The receptors were gathered from a woman in her 30s with COVID-19, enrolled during active disease.

V gene TRBV4-1 combines with J gene TRBJ2-1; no definite D call. Trimming pared 0 bases from V and 2 bases from J, leaving 14 bases between. The germline V gene has CDR1 MGHRA and CDR2 YSYEKL. The CDR3 is made up of 17 amino acids. CDR3 sequence (DNA): TGCGCCAGCAGCCAAGAGAGCGTTGCGGTACCCTACAATGAGCAGTTCTTC. The encoded protein is CASSQESVAVPYNEQFF.

The chain carries TRBV3-1 (or the pseudogene TRBV3-2) and TRBJ1-6, with 8 bases fitting TRBD1. Looked up from germline, CDR1 is LGHDT and CDR2 is YNNKEL (reference sequence). Trimming at V came to 1 base and at J to 8 bases, leaving 4 bases not matched to a gene. This CDR3 contains 15 residues. CDR3 region: CASSQGGQVYSPLHF. The CDR3 DNA reads as TGTGCCAGCAGCCAAGGGGGACAGGTGTATTCACCCCTCCACTTT.

This chain uses TRBV27 with TRBJ2-4; TRBD1 aligns across 8 bases. CDR1 MNHEY and CDR2 SMNVEV come from the germline V gene (reference sequence). The CDR3 covers 16 residues. V trimming: 4 bases; J trimming: 6 bases; junction bases outside the gene matches: 11. The CDR3 here is CASSSPAGGGVNIQYF. The CDR3, as DNA: TGTGCCAGCAGTTCCCCCGCAGGGGGCGGGGTAAACATTCAGTACTTC.

The chain has TRBV18 and TRBJ2-2, with 9 bases lining up with TRBD2. V shed 4 bases and J 1 base; nucleotides not matched to a gene: 13. Germline lookup yields CDR1 KGHSH and CDR2 LQKENI. This CDR3 contains 19 residues. CDR3 sequence reads: CASSLREPGLAQNTGELFF. Here the CDR3 DNA reads TGTGCCAGCTCACTTAGGGAACCGGGACTAGCACAGAACACCGGGGAGCTGTTTTTT.

This chain joins TRBV7-2 and TRBJ2-5; D uncertain. Trimming removed 4 bases at V and 4 bases at J, with 10 bases between. CDR3 length equals 13 residues. Germline CDR1 SGHTA, CDR2 FQGNSA. This CDR3 is CASSYLALETQYF. Written as DNA, the CDR3 is TGTGCCAGCAGCTACCTCGCACTAGAGACCCAGTACTTC. Combining the CDR3 with reference TRBV7-2 and TRBJ2-5 gives the whole variable domain GAGVSQSPSNKVTEKGKDVELRCDPISGHTALYWYRQSLGQGLEFLIYFQGNSAPDKSGLPSDRFSAERTGGSVSTLTIQRTQQEDSAVYLCASSYLALETQYFGPGTRLLVL.

The chain is built from TRBV9 and TRBJ2-3; D gene ambiguous. The CDR3 has 14 residues. Germline V gives CDR1 SGDLS, CDR2 YYNGEE. Trimming left V 0 bases short and J 0 bases short, with 5 bases between. The chain's CDR3 is CASSVVASTDTQYF. CDR3 DNA: TGTGCCAGCAGCGTAGTGGCTAGCACAGATACGCAGTATTTT.

J is TRBJ2-1 and V is TRBV7-9; weak D call: TRBD2 (5 bases). Between the trimmed V and J ends, which lost 3 bases and 8 bases, there was a span of 17 bases. The CDR3 runs 15 residues. Germline CDR1 is SEHNR and CDR2 is FQNEAQ (reference sequence). CDR3 DNA: TGTGCCAGCAGCTTGTTTCGGGATGGAATTCATGAGCAGTTCTTC. Its protein is CASSLFRDGIHEQFF. Based on the CDR3 plus reference TRBV7-9 and TRBJ2-1, the full variable domain is DTGVSQNPRHKITKRGQNVTFRCDPISEHNRLYWYRQTLGQGPEFLTYFQNEAQLEKSRLLSDRFSAERPKGSFSTLEIQRTEQGDSAMYLCASSLFRDGIHEQFFGPGTRLTVL.